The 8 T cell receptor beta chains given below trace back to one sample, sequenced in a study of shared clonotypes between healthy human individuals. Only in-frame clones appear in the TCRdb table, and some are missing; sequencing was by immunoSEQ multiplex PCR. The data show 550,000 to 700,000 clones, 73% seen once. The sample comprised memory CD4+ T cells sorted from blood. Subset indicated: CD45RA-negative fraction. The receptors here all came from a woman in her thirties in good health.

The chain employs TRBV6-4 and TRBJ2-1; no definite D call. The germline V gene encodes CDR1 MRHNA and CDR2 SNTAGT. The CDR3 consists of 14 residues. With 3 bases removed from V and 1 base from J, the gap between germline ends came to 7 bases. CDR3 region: CASSDGSSYNEQFF. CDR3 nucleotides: TGTGCCAGCAGTGATGGTAGTTCCTACAATGAGCAGTTCTTC.

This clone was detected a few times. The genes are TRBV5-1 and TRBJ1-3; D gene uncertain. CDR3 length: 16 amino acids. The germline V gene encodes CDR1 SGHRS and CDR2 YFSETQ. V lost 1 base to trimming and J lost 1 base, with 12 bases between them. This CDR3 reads CASSLTAQGSGNTIYF. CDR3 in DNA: TGCGCCAGCAGCTTGACGGCCCAAGGGTCTGGAAACACCATATATTTT.

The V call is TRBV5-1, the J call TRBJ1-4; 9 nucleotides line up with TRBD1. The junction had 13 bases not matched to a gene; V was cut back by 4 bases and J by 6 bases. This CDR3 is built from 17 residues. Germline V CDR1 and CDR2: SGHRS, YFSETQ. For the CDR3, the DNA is TGCGCCAGCAGCCCCGTCCCGGGACAGGGATGGTATGAAAAACTGTTTTTT. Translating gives CASSPVPGQGWYEKLFF.

The CDR3 coding sequence is TGTGCCAGTAGTATTCATGGGGCGGGCTATGGCTACACCTTC. It encodes CASSIHGAGYGYTF. V usage is TRBV19 and J usage is TRBJ1-2; TRBD1 is a possible D gene (5 bases). This CDR3 contains 14 residues. Germline V gene sequence: CDR1 LNHDA, CDR2 SQIVND (reference sequence). V was clipped by 3 bases and J by 4 bases, with 12 bases between them.

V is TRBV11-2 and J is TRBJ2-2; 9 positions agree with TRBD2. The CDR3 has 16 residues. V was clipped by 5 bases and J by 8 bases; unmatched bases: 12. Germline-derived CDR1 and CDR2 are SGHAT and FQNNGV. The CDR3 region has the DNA TGTGCCAGCAGCCCAGGGGGGGCTAGCGGGACTGGGGAGCTGTTTTTT. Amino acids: CASSPGGASGTGELFF. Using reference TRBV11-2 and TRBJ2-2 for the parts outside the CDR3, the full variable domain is EAGVAQSPRYKIIEKRQSVAFWCNPISGHATLYWYQQILGQGPKLLIQFQNNGVVDDSQLPKDRFSAERLKGVDSTLKIQPAKLEDSAVYLCASSPGGASGTGELFFGEGSRLTVL.

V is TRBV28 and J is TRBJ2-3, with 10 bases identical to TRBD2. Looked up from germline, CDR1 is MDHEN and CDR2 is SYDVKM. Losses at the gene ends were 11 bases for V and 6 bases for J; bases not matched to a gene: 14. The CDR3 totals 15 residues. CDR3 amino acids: CAGQDKASGSDTQYF. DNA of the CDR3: TGTGCCGGGCAGGACAAAGCTAGCGGGAGTGATACGCAGTATTTT. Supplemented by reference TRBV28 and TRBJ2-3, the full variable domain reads DVKVTQSSRYLVKRTGEKVFLECVQDMDHENMFWYRQDPGLGLRLIYFSYDVKMKEKGDIPEGYSVSREKKERFSLILESASTNQTSMYLCAGQDKASGSDTQYFGPGTRLTVL.

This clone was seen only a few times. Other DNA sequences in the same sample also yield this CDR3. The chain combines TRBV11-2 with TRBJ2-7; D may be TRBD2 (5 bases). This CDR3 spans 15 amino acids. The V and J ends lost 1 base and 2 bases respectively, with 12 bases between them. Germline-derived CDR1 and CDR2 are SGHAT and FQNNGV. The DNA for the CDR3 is TGTGCCAGCAGCTTAGCCAGCGGTTTCACCTACGAGCAGTACTTC. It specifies CASSLASGFTYEQYF.

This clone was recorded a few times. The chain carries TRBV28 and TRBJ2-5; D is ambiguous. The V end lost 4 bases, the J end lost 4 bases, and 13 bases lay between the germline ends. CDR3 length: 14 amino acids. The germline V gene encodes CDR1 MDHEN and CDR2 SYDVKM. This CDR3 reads CASSSYLIPETQYF. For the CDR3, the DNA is TGTGCCAGCAGTTCCTACCTAATCCCAGAGACCCAGTACTTC.